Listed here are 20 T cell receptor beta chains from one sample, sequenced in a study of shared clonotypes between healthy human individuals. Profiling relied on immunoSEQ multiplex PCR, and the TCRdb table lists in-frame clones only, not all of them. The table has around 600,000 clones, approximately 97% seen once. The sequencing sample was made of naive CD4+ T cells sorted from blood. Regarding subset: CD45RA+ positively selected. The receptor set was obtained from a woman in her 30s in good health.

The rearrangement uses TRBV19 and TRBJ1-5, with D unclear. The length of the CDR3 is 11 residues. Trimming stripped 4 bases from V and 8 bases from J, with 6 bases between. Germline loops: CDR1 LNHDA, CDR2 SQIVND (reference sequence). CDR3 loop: CASSTKEPQHF. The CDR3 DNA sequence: TGTGCCAGTAGTACAAAGGAGCCCCAGCATTTT.

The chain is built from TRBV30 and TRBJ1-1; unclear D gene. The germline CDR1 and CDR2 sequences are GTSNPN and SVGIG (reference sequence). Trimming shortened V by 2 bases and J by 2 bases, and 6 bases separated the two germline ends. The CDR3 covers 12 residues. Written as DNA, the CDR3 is TGTGCCTGGAGTAGGGAAAACACTGAAGCTTTCTTT. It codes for CAWSRENTEAFF.

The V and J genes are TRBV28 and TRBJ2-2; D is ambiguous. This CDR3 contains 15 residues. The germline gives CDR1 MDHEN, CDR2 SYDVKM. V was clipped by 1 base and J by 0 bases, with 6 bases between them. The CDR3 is CASSLSKANTGELFF. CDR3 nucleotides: TGTGCCAGCAGTTTATCCAAGGCGAACACCGGGGAGCTGTTTTTT.

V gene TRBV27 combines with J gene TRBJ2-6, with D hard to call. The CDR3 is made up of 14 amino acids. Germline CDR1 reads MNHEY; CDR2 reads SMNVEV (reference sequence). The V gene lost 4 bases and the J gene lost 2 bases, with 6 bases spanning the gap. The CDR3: CASSSGTGANVLTF. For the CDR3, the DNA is TGTGCCAGCAGTTCGGGCACTGGGGCCAACGTCCTGACTTTC.

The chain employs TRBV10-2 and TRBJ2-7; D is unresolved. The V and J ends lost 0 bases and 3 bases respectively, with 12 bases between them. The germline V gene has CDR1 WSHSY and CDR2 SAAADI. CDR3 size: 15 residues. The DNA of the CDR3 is TGCGCCAGCAGTGAGTCGGGTACAGCTAACTACGAGCAGTACTTC. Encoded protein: CASSESGTANYEQYF.

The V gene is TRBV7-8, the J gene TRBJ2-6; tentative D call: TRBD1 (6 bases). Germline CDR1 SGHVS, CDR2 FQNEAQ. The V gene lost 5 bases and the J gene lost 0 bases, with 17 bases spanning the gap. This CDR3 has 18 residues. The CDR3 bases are TGTGCCAGCAGCACTCCGACAGGCGCGACCTCTGGGGCCAACGTCCTGACTTTC. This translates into CASSTPTGATSGANVLTF.

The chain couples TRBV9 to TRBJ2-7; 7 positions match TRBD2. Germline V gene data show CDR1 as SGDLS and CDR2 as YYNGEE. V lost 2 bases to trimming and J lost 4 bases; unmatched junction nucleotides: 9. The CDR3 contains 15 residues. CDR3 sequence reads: CASSVGRRESYEQYF. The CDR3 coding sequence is TGTGCCAGCAGCGTTGGGCGGCGGGAGTCTTACGAGCAGTACTTC.

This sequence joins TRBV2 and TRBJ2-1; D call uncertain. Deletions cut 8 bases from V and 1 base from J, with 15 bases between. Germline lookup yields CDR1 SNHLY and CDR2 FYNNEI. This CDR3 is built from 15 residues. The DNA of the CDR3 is TGTGCCAGCGAAGCTAATCCCAGTTCCTACAATGAGCAGTTCTTC. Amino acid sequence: CASEANPSSYNEQFF.

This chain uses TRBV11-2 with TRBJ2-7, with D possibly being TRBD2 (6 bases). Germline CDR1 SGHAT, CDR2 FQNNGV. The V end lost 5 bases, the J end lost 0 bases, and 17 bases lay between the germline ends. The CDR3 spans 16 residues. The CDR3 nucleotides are TGTGCCAGCAGCCCCCATGGCGGGGAACCCTCCTACGAGCAGTACTTC. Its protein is CASSPHGGEPSYEQYF.

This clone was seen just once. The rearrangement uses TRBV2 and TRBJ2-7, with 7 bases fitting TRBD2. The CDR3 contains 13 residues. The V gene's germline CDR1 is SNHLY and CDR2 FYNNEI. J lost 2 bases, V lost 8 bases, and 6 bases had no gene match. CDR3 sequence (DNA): TGTGCCAGCCACGGGAGGTCCCCCTACGAGCAGTACTTC. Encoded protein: CASHGRSPYEQYF.

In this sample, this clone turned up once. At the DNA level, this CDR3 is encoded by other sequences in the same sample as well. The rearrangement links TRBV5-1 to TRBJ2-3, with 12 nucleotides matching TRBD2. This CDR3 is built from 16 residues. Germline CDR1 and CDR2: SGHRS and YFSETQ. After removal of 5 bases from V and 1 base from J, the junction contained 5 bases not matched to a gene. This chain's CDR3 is CASSSTSGSGTDTQYF. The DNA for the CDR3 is TGCGCCAGCAGTTCGACTAGCGGGAGCGGCACAGATACGCAGTATTTT.

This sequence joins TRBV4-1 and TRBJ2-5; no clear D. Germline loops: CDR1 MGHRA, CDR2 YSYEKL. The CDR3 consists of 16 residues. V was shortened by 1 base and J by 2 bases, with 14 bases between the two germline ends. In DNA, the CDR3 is TGCGCCAGCAGCCAAGTTTGGAAGCAGAATCAAGAGACCCAGTACTTC. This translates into CASSQVWKQNQETQYF.

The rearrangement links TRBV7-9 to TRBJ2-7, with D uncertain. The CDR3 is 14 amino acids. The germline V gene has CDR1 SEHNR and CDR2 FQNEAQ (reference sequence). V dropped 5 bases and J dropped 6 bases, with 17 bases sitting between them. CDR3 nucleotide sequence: TGTGCCAGCAGCCCACCCCCGGGCCCGGGCGAGCAGTACTTC. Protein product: CASSPPPGPGEQYF. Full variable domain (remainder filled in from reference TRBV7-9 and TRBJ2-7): DTGVSQNPRHKITKRGQNVTFRCDPISEHNRLYWYRQTLGQGPEFLTYFQNEAQLEKSRLLSDRFSAERPKGSFSTLEIQRTEQGDSAMYLCASSPPPGPGEQYFGPGTRLTVT.

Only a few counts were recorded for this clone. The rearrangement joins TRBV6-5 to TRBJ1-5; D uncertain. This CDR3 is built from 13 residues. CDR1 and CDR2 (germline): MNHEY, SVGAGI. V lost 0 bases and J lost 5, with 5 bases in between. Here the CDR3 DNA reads TGTGCCAGCAGTTACTCTTATTATCAGCCCCAGCATTTT. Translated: CASSYSYYQPQHF.

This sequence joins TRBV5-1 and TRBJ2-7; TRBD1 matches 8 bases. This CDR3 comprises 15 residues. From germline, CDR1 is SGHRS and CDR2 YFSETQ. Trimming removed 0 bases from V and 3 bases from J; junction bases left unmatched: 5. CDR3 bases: TGCGCCAGCAGCTTGGAGGGACAGGCCCTCTACGAGCAGTACTTC. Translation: CASSLEGQALYEQYF.

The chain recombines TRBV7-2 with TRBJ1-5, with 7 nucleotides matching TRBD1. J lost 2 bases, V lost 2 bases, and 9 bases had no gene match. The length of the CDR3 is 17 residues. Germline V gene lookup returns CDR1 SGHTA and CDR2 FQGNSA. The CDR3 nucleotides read TGTGCCAGCAGCTTACTCACAGGGGTGAATGGCAATCAGCCCCAGCATTTT. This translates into CASSLLTGVNGNQPQHF.

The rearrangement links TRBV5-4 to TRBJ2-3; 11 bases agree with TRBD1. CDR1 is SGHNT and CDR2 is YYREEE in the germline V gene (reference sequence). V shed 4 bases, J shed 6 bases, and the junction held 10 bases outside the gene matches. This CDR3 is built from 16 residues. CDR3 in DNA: TGTGCCAGCAGCGCGGGACAGGGGGTCCCCGTGGATACGCAGTATTTT. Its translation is CASSAGQGVPVDTQYF.

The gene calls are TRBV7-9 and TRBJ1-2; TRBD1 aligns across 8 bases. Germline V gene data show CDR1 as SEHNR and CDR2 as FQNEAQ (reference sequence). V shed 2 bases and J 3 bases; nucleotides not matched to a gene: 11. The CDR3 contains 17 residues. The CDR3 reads CASSLHQGANVDYGYTF. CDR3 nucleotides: TGTGCCAGCAGCTTACATCAGGGGGCGAATGTAGACTATGGCTACACCTTC. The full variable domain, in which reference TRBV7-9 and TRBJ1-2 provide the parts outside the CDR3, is DTGVSQNPRHKITKRGQNVTFRCDPISEHNRLYWYRQTLGQGPEFLTYFQNEAQLEKSRLLSDRFSAERPKGSFSTLEIQRTEQGDSAMYLCASSLHQGANVDYGYTFGSGTRLTVV.

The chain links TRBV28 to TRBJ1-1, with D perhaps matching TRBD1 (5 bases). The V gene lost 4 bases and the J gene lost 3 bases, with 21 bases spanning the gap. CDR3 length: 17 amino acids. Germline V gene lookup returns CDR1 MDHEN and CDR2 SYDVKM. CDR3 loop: CASSSPGTSPSDTEAFF. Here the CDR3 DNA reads TGTGCCAGCAGTTCACCCGGGACCTCGCCCTCGGACACTGAAGCTTTCTTT.

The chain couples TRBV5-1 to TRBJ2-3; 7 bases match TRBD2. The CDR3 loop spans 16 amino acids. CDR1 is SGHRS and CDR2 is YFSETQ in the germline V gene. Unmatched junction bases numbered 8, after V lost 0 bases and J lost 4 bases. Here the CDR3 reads CASSLATSGIADTQYF. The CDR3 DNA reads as TGCGCCAGCAGCTTGGCAACCAGCGGGATAGCAGATACGCAGTATTTT. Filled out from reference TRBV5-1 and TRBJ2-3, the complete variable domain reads KAGVTQTPRYLIKTRGQQVTLSCSPISGHRSVSWYQQTPGQGLQFLFEYFSETQRNKGNFPGRFSGRQFSNSRSEMNVSTLELGDSALYLCASSLATSGIADTQYFGPGTRLTVL.